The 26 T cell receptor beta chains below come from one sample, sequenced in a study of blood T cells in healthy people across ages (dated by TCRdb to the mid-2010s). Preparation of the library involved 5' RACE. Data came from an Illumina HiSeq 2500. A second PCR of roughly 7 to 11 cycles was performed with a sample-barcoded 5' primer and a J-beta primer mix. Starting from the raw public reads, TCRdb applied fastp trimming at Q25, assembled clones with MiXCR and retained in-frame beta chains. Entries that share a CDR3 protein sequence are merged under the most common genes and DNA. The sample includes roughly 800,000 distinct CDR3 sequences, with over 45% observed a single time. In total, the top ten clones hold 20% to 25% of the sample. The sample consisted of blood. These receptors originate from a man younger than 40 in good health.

The chain's CDR3 is CSAAGGTGIYEQYF. DNA of the CDR3: TGCAGTGCCGCCGGAGGGACAGGCATTTACGAGCAGTACTTC. The gene calls are TRBV20-1 and TRBJ2-5; 8 bases match TRBD1. TRBJ2-7 matches the DNA end more closely, so the J call is doubtful. Germline V gives CDR1 DFQATT, CDR2 SNEGSKA (reference sequence). The CDR3 spans 14 residues.

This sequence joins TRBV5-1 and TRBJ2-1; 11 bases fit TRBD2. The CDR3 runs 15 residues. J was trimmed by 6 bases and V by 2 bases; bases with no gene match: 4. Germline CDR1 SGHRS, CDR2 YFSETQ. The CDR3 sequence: CASSFLAGGGNEQFF. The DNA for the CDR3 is TGCGCCAGCAGCTTCCTAGCGGGGGGCGGCAATGAGCAGTTCTTC.

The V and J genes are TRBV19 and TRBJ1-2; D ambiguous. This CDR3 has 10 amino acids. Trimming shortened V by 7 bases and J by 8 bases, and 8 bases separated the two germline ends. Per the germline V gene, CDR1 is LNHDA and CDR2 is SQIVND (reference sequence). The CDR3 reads CASMGSGYTF. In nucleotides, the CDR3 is TGTGCCAGTATGGGGAGCGGCTACACCTTC.

The CDR3 here is CASSVGQGGTEAFF. The CDR3 coding sequence is TGCGCCAGCAGCGTAGGACAGGGGGGTACTGAAGCTTTCTTT. V gene TRBV5-1 combines with J gene TRBJ1-1, with 10 bases that match TRBD1. The CDR3 has 14 amino acids. V gave up 4 bases and J gave up 5 bases; unmatched junction bases: 5. Germline CDR1 is SGHRS and CDR2 is YFSETQ.

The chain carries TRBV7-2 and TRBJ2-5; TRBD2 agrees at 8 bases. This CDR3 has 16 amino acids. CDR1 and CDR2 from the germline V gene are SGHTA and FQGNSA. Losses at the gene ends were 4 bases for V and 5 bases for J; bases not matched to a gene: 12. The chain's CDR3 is CASSYTGTSGAETQYF. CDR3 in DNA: TGTGCCAGCAGCTACACCGGGACTAGTGGGGCTGAGACCCAGTACTTC.

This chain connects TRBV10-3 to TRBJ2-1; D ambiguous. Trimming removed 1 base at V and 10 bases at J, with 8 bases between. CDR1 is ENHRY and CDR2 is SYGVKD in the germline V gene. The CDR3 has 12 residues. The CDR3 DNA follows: TGTGCCATCAGTGAGTTGTCAGGCGAGCAGTTCTTC. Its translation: CAISELSGEQFF.

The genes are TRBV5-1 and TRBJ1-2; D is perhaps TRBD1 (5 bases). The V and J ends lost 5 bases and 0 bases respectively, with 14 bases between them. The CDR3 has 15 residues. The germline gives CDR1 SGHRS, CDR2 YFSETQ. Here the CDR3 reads CASSSRIGANYGYTF. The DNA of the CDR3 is TGCGCCAGCAGTTCCCGGATAGGGGCTAACTATGGCTACACCTTC.

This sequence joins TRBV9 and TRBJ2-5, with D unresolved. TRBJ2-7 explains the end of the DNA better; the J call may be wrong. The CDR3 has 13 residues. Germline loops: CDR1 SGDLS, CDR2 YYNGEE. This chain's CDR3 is CASSVGDGDEQYF. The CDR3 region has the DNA TGTGCCAGCAGCGTAGGAGATGGGGACGAGCAGTACTTC.

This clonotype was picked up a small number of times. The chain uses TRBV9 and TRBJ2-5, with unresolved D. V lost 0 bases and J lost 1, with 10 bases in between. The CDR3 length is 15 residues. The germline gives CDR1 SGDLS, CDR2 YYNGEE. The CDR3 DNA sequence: TGTGCCAGCAGCGTAGAGGGCAGAATCCAAGAGACCCAGTACTTC. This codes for CASSVEGRIQETQYF. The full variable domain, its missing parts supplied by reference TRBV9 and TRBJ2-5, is DSGVTQTPKHLITATGQRVTLRCSPRSGDLSVYWYQQSLDQGLQFLIQYYNGEERAKGNILERFSAQQFPDLHSELNLSSLELGDSALYFCASSVEGRIQETQYFGPGTRLLVL.

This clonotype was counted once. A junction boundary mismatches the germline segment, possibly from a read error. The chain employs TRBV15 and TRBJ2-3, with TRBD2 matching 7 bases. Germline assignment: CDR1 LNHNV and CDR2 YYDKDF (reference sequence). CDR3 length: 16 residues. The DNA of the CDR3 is TGTGCCACCAGCAGGCCCCGGGGGGAGGTCACAGTTACGCAGTATTTT. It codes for CATSRPRGEVTVTQYF.

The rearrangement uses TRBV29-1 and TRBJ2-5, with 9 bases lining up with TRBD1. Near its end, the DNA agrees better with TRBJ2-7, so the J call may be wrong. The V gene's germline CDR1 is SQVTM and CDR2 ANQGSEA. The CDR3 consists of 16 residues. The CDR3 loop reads CSVEELGTGRRYEQYF. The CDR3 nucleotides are TGCAGCGTTGAAGAGTTAGGGACAGGGAGGAGATACGAGCAGTACTTC.

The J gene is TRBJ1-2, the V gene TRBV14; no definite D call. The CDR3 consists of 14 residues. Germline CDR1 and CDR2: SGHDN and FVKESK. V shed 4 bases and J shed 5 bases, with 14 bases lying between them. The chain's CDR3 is CASSPLGRGYGYTF. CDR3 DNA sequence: TGTGCCAGCAGCCCATTGGGTCGGGGTTATGGCTACACCTTC.

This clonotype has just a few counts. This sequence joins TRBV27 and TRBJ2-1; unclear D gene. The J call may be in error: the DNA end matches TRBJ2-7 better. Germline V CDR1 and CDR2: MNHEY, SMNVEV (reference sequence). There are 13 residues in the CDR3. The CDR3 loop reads CASSLDTRYEQYF. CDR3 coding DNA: TGTGCCAGCAGTTTAGATACCCGCTACGAGCAGTACTTC.

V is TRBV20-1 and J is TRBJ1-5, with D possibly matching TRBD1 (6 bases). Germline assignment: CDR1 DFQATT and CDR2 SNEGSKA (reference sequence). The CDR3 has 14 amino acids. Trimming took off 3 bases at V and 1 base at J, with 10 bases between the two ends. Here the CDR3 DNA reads TGCAGTGCTAGTAAACAGGGCAGCAATCAGCCCCAGCATTTT. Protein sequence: CSASKQGSNQPQHF.

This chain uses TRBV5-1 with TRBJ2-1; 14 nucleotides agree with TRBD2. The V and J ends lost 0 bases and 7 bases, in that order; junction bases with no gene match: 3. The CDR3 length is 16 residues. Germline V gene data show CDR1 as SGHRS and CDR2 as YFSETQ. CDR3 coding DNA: TGCGCCAGCAGCTTGGACGGGACTAGCGGGAGAAATGAGCAGTTCTTC. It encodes CASSLDGTSGRNEQFF. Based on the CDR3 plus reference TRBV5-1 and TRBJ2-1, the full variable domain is KAGVTQTPRYLIKTRGQQVTLSCSPISGHRSVSWYQQTPGQGLQFLFEYFSETQRNKGNFPGRFSGRQFSNSRSEMNVSTLELGDSALYLCASSLDGTSGRNEQFFGPGTRLTVL.

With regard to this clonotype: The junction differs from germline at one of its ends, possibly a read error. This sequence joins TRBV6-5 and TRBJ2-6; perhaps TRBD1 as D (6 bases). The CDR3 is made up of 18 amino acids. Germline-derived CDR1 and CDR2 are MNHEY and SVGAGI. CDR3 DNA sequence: TGCGCCAGCAGTTACAGACGATTAACAGGGTCTGGGGCCAACGTCCTGACTTTC. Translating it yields CASSYRRLTGSGANVLTF.

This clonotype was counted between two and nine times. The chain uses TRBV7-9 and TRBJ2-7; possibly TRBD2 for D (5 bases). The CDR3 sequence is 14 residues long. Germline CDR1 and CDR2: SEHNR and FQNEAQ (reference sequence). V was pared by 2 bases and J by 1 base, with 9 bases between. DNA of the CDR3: TGTGCCAGCAGCTTAAGCGGAGAGTCCTACGAGCAGTACTTC. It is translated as CASSLSGESYEQYF.

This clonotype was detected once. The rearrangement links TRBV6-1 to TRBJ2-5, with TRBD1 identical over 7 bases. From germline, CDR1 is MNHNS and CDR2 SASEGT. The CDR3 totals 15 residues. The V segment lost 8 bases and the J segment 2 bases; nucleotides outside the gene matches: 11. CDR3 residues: CASFRIGGIQETQYF. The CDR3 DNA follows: TGTGCCAGCTTTAGGATAGGGGGCATACAAGAGACCCAGTACTTC.

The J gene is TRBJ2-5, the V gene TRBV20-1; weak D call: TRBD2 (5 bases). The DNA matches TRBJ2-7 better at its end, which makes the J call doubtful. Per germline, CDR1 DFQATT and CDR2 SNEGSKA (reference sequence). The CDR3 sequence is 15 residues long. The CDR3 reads CSARGTRTPLYEQYF. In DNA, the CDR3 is TGCAGTGCTAGGGGAACCAGGACTCCACTCTACGAGCAGTACTTC.

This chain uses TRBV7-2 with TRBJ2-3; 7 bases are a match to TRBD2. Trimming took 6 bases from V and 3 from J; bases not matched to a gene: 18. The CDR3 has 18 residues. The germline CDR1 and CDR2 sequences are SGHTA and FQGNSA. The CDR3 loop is CASSFRAARAAGTDTQYF. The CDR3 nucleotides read TGTGCCAGCAGTTTCAGGGCCGCCCGGGCAGCGGGGACAGATACGCAGTATTTT.

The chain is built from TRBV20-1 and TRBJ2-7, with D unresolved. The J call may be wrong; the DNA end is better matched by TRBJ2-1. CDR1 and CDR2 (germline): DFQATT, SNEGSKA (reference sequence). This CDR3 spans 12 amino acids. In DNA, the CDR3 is TGCAGTGTGCGCACAAGCTCCTACGAGCAGTTCTTC. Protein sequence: CSVRTSSYEQFF.

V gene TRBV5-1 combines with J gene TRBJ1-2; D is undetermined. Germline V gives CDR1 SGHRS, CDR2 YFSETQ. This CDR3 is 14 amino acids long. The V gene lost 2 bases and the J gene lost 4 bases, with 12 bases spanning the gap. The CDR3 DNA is TGCGCCAGCAGCTTAGAGTTCCTTCGCTATGGCTACACCTTC. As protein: CASSLEFLRYGYTF.

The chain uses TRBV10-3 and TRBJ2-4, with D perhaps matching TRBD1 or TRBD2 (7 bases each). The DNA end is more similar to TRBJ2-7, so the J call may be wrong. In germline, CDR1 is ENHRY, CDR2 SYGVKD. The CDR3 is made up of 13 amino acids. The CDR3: CAIGGDSSYEQYF. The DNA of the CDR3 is TGTGCCATCGGGGGGGACAGCTCCTACGAGCAGTACTTC.

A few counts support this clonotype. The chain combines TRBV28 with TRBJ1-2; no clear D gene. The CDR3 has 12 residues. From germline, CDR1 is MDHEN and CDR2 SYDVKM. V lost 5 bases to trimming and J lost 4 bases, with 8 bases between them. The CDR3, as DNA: TGTGCCAGCAGTCGGGCCGTCTATGGCTACACCTTC. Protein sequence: CASSRAVYGYTF.

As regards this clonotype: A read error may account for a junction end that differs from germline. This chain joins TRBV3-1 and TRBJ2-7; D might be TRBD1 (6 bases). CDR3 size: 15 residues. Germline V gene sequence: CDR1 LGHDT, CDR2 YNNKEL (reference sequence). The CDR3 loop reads CASSQPGTRGYGQYF. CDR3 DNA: TGTGCCAGCAGCCAACCCGGGACACGTGGCTACGGGCAGTACTTC.

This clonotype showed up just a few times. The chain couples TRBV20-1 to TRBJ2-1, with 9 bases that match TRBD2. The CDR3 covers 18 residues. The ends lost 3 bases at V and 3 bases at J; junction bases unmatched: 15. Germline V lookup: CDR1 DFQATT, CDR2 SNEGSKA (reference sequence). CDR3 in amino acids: CSASLSGTSTEDYNEQFF. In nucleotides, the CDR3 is TGCAGTGCTAGTCTCTCCGGGACTAGCACAGAGGACTACAATGAGCAGTTCTTC.